These 2 T cell receptor beta chains share one sample of origin, sequenced in a study of T cells in tuberculosis. Measured with immunoSEQ multiplex PCR; TCRdb has only the in-frame clones, and not every one. Among some 29,000 clones listed, 90% were seen once. The sample was PBMCs. The receptors stem from a donor between 10 and 35 years old with latent tuberculosis or without tuberculosis infection.

The chain links TRBV10-2 to TRBJ2-7; 11 nucleotides align to TRBD2. V was pared by 2 bases and J by 3 bases, with 6 bases of the junction left unmatched. From germline, CDR1 is WSHSY and CDR2 SAAADI. The CDR3 loop spans 16 amino acids. The CDR3 DNA sequence: TGCGCCAGCAGTGAGCTTCCGGGGACTAGCGGCTACGAGCAGTACTTC. Translating gives CASSELPGTSGYEQYF.

This sequence joins TRBV29-1 and TRBJ1-1; no clear D gene. The CDR3 sequence is 10 residues long. V was shortened by 3 bases and J by 6 bases, with 5 bases between the two germline ends. Looked up from germline, CDR1 is SQVTM and CDR2 is ANQGSEA. The CDR3 DNA reads TGCAGCGTTGACATTCCTGAAGCTTTCTTT. As protein: CSVDIPEAFF.